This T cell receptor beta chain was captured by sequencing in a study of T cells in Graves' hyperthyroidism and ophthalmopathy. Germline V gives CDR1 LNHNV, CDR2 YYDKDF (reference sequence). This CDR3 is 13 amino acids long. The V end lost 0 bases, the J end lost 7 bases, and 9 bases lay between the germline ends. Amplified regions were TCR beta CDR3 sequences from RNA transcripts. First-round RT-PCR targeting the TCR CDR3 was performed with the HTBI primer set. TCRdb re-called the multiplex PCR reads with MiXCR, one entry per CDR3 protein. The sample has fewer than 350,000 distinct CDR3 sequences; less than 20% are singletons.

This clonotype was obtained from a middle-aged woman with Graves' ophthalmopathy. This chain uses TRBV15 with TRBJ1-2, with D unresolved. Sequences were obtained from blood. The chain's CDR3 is CATSRDRLRGYTF. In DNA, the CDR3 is TGTGCCACCAGCAGAGATAGGCTTCGTGGCTACACCTTC.